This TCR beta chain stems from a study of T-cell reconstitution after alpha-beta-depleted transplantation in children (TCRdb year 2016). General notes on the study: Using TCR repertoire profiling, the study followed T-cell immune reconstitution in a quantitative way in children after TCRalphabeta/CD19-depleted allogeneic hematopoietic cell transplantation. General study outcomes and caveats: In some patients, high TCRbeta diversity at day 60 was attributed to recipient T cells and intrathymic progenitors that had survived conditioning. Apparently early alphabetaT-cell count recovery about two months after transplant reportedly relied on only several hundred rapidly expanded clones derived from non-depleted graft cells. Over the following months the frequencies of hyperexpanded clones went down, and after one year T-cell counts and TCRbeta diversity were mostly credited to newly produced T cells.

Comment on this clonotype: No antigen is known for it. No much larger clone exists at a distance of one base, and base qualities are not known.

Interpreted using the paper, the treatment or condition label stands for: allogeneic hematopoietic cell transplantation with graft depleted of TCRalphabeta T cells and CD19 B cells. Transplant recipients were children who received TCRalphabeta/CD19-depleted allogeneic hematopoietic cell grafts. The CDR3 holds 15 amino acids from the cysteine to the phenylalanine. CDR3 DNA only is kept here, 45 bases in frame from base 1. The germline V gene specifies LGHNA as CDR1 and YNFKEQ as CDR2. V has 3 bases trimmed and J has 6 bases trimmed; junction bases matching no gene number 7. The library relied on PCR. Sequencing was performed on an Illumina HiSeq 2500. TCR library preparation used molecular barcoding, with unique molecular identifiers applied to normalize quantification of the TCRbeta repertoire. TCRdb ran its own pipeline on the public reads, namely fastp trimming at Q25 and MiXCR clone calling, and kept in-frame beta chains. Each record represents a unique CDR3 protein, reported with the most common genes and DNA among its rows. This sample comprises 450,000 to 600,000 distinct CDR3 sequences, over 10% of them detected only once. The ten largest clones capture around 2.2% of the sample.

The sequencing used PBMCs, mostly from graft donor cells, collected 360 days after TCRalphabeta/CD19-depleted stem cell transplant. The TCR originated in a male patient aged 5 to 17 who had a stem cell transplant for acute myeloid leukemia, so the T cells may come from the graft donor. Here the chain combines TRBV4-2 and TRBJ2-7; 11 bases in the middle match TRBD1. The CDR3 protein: CASSHSGQGESEQYF. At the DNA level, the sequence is TGTGCCAGCAGCCATTCGGGACAGGGGGAATCCGAGCAGTACTTC.